The source of this T cell receptor beta chain is a study of radiotherapy plus CTLA-4 blockade in lung cancer. At the level of the study: Objective responses emerged in about 20% of patients, and roughly 28% attained disease control.

As regards this clone: What it recognizes is unknown.

The study gave focal radiation plus ipilimumab CTLA-4 blockade to patients with chemo-refractory metastatic non-small-cell lung cancer. The germline V gene has CDR1 SGHRS and CDR2 YFSETQ. The CDR3 is 14 residues long. The germline V and J ends were trimmed by 0 bases and 6 bases, with 10 bases remaining between them. The study, taken as a whole, reports: Early blood T cell clone dynamics, with interferon-beta, were reported to best predict response.

The assay was immunoSEQ multiplex PCR, and TCRdb's table has in-frame clones only and misses some. The data show approximately 97,000 clones, with roughly 80% seen just once and around 0.79% held by the top ten. Sample: peripheral blood, taken from a patient treated with radiotherapy plus ipilimumab. This receptor was identified in a human donor with non-small cell lung cancer who had stable disease on radiotherapy plus ipilimumab. The chain couples TRBV5-1 to TRBJ2-1; D is ambiguous. The CDR3 DNA reads as TGCGCCAGCAGCTTGGAGGTTACCGGCAATGAGCAGTTCTTC. Its protein is CASSLEVTGNEQFF.